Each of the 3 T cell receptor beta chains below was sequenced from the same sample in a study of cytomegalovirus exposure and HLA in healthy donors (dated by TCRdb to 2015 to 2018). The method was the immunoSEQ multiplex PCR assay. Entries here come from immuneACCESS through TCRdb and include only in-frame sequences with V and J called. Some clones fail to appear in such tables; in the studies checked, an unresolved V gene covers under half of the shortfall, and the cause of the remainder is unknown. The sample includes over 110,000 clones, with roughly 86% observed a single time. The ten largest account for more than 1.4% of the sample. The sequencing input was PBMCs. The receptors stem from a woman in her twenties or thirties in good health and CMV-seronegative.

The CDR3 DNA sequence: TGTGCCAGCAGCACCGGACAGGGGTCCTACGAGCAGTACTTC. This encodes CASSTGQGSYEQYF. This rearrangement joins TRBV7-2 to TRBJ2-7; the match to TRBD1 covers 9 bases. The J segment lost 1 base and the V segment lost 5 bases, leaving 3 bases of the junction unmatched. Germline CDR1 reads SGHTA; CDR2 reads FQGNSA. The CDR3 is 14 amino acids.

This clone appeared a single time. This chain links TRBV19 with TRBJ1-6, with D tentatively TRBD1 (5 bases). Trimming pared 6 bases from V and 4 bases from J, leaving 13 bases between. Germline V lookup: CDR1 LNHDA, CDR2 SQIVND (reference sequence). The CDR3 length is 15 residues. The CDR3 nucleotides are TGTGCCAGTAGGGTAACAGGACGTTATAATTCACCCCTCCACTTT. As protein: CASRVTGRYNSPLHF.

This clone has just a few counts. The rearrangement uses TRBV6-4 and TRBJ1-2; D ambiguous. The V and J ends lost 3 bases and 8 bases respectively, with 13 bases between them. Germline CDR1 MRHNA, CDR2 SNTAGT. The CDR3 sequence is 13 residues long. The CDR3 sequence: CASSETGSSGYTF. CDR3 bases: TGTGCCAGCAGTGAAACCGGGTCCAGCGGCTACACCTTC.